This entry lists 22 T cell receptor beta chains sequenced from one sample in a study of response to subunit inactivated influenza vaccine. TCRdb used MiXCR to reprocess the RT-PCR reads, holding one entry per CDR3 protein. Seen here are 860,000 or so distinct CDR3 sequences, approximately 22% observed once, and the top ten hold about 9.4%. The sample in question was PBMCs from blood, obtained more than 4 days after vaccination. Receptors were obtained from a middle-aged man who received an inactivated influenza vaccine.

The V gene is TRBV29-1, the J gene TRBJ1-1; TRBD1 matches 9 bases. Trimming took 5 bases from V and 1 from J; bases not matched to a gene: 2. This CDR3 comprises 13 residues. Germline CDR1 reads SQVTM; CDR2 reads ANQGSEA. In DNA form, the CDR3 reads TGCAGCGTTAACAGGGGGCGGAACACTGAAGCTTTCTTT. Translating gives CSVNRGRNTEAFF.

This rearrangement joins TRBV13 to TRBJ2-1; TRBD1 matches 9 bases. CDR1 is PRHDT and CDR2 is FYEKMQ in the germline V gene (reference sequence). The CDR3 is made up of 12 amino acids. J lost 15 bases, V lost 2 bases, and 5 bases had no gene match. In DNA, the CDR3 is TGTGCCAGCAGCTTATTCGGGACAGGGCTGTTCTTC. Translating gives CASSLFGTGLFF.

In its sample, this clonotype was seen many times. The V gene is TRBV15, the J gene TRBJ2-1, with 10 bases lining up with TRBD1. This CDR3 has 14 amino acids. The V and J ends lost 9 bases and 2 bases, in that order; junction bases with no gene match: 4. Germline values: CDR1 LNHNV, CDR2 YYDKDF (reference sequence). CDR3 in amino acids: CATGQGGTYNEQFF. CDR3 nucleotide sequence: TGTGCCACTGGACAGGGGGGGACCTACAATGAGCAGTTCTTC.

The V and J genes are TRBV12-3 or TRBV12-4 and TRBJ2-2; TRBD2 might be the D (5 bases). Trimming shortened V by 7 bases and J by 6 bases, and 12 bases separated the two germline ends. The CDR3 spans 13 residues. CDR3 sequence: CASTKLVSGELFF. CDR3 DNA: TGTGCCAGCACCAAACTAGTTTCCGGGGAGCTGTTTTTT.

This clonotype was seen many times. V is TRBV12-3 or TRBV12-4 and J is TRBJ1-4, with TRBD1 matching 8 bases. V was clipped by 3 bases and J by 8 bases; unmatched bases: 11. The CDR3 sequence is 16 residues long. Here the CDR3 reads CASSFRQGRFGEKLFF. In DNA form, the CDR3 reads TGTGCCAGCAGTTTCAGACAGGGGAGATTCGGCGAAAAACTGTTTTTT.

The chain employs TRBV6-1 and TRBJ2-2; D may be TRBD2 (7 bases). The CDR3 runs 16 residues. Between the trimmed V and J ends, which lost 6 bases and 7 bases, there was a span of 21 bases. Germline V CDR1 and CDR2: MNHNS, SASEGT. The CDR3 region has the DNA TGTGCCAGCAGCCAGGGATTCGCGGGGGCTGGCGGGGAGCTGTTTTTT. Amino acid sequence: CASSQGFAGAGGELFF.

This clonotype occurred a few times. V and J are TRBV20-1 and TRBJ2-7; 10 bases line up with TRBD1. The V segment lost 2 bases and the J segment 2 bases; nucleotides outside the gene matches: 6. This CDR3 comprises 15 residues. Germline assignment: CDR1 DFQATT and CDR2 SNEGSKA (reference sequence). The CDR3 reads CSARSRDRGTYEQYF. CDR3 DNA: TGCAGTGCTAGATCCCGGGACAGGGGAACCTACGAGCAGTACTTC.

The rearrangement joins TRBV5-1 to TRBJ2-1; D remains ambiguous. Trimming left V 0 bases short and J 7 bases short, with 8 bases between. The CDR3 contains 13 residues. From germline, CDR1 is SGHRS and CDR2 YFSETQ. The CDR3 DNA follows: TGCGCCAGCAGCTTGGATCATGTAAATGAGCAGTTCTTC. Translated: CASSLDHVNEQFF.

This rearrangement joins TRBV27 to TRBJ1-1; TRBD1 agrees at 9 bases. This CDR3 is built from 16 residues. V gave up 6 bases and J gave up 0 bases; unmatched junction bases: 8. Per germline, CDR1 MNHEY and CDR2 SMNVEV (reference sequence). As DNA, the CDR3 is TGTGCCAGCAGCCGGGACAGGGATGGTATGAACACTGAAGCTTTCTTT. As protein: CASSRDRDGMNTEAFF.

This rearrangement joins TRBV24-1 to TRBJ2-2; D may be TRBD2 (5 bases). The CDR3 consists of 15 residues. Trimming took off 3 bases at V and 6 bases at J, with 13 bases between the two ends. CDR1 is KGHDR and CDR2 is SFDVKD in the germline V gene. The DNA of the CDR3 is TGTGCCACCAGTGATACGAGGGAGATCGCCGGGGAGCTGTTTTTT. Its protein product is CATSDTREIAGELFF.

This clonotype was counted at least ten times. The chain couples TRBV7-9 to TRBJ2-7, with D possibly TRBD1 on 6 matching bases. V lost 1 base, J lost 3 bases, and 7 bases lay in between. Germline CDR1 reads SEHNR; CDR2 reads FQNEAQ (reference sequence). The CDR3 is 13 amino acids. The CDR3 region has the DNA TGTGCCAGCAGCTTAGAGACAGGCTACGAGCAGTACTTC. Its translation is CASSLETGYEQYF.

The chain combines TRBV24-1 with TRBJ2-2; maybe TRBD1 (5 bases). V shed 8 bases and J shed 0 bases, with 9 bases lying between them. CDR3 length: 14 amino acids. The germline V gene has CDR1 KGHDR and CDR2 SFDVKD. CDR3 loop: CATTGAANTGELFF. CDR3 sequence (DNA): TGTGCCACCACTGGGGCCGCGAACACCGGGGAGCTGTTTTTT.

This clonotype came up a few times. The chain combines TRBV5-1 with TRBJ1-2, with D unresolved. V dropped 2 bases and J dropped 6 bases, with 17 bases sitting between them. CDR3 size: 15 residues. Germline V CDR1 and CDR2: SGHRS, YFSETQ. DNA of the CDR3: TGCGCCAGCAGCTTAAATACACCCTCTTACGATGGCTACACCTTC. Its translation: CASSLNTPSYDGYTF.

V usage is TRBV6-2 or TRBV6-3 and J usage is TRBJ2-6; D unresolved. V was trimmed by 1 base and J by 1 base, leaving 20 bases between them. Germline values: CDR1 MNHEY, CDR2 SVGEGT. The CDR3 is 20 amino acids. CDR3 protein: CASSYFWSGRFQSGANVLTF. CDR3 bases: TGTGCCAGCAGTTACTTCTGGTCGGGTCGATTTCAATCTGGGGCCAACGTCCTGACTTTC.

In its sample, this clonotype was seen a few times. This chain uses TRBV7-2 with TRBJ2-1; 14 bases line up with TRBD2. Germline V gene data show CDR1 as SGHTA and CDR2 as FQGNSA. The CDR3 length is 17 residues. V gave up 3 bases and J gave up 8 bases; unmatched junction bases: 9. CDR3 sequence reads: CASSFQGTSGSRDEQFF. The CDR3 DNA reads as TGTGCCAGCAGCTTTCAGGGGACTAGCGGGAGTCGGGATGAGCAGTTCTTC.

V gene TRBV11-1 combines with J gene TRBJ2-3; a weak D match, TRBD2 (6 bases). The CDR3 consists of 13 residues. Per germline, CDR1 SGHAT and CDR2 FQDESV (reference sequence). Trimming took off 8 bases at V and 5 bases at J, with 14 bases between the two ends. The CDR3 DNA follows: TGTGCCAGCCGGGACTTCCAGAGAGATACGCAGTATTTT. This gives the protein CASRDFQRDTQYF.

V is TRBV20-1 and J is TRBJ2-7; D uncertain. The CDR3 length is 13 residues. V lost 3 bases and J lost 2, with 11 bases in between. Per germline, CDR1 DFQATT and CDR2 SNEGSKA (reference sequence). The CDR3 reads CSARYTWAYEQYF. The CDR3 DNA sequence: TGCAGTGCTAGGTATACGTGGGCCTACGAGCAGTACTTC.

A few counts support this clonotype. J is TRBJ2-5 and V is TRBV5-1; D is perhaps TRBD1 or TRBD2 (5 bases each). Looked up from germline, CDR1 is SGHRS and CDR2 is YFSETQ. Between the trimmed V and J ends, which lost 0 bases and 5 bases, there was a span of 17 bases. The CDR3 is 16 amino acids. CDR3 sequence: CASSLAGTGKVETQYF. The CDR3 region has the DNA TGCGCCAGCAGCTTGGCCGGGACGGGGAAGGTGGAGACCCAGTACTTC.

This clonotype was seen more than once but under ten times. The chain combines TRBV12-3 or TRBV12-4 with TRBJ2-7; 7 bases map to TRBD1. Germline trimming cut 6 bases from V and 0 bases from J; bases unmatched to any gene: 5. This CDR3 region has 14 residues. The CDR3 DNA sequence: TGTGCCAGCAGCCCGGACAGGACCTCCTACGAGCAGTACTTC. It is translated as CASSPDRTSYEQYF.

In its sample, this clonotype was seen a few times. V and J are TRBV6-5 and TRBJ2-1; D call uncertain. The V end was cut by 2 bases, the J end by 0 bases, with 14 bases between. Germline V gene lookup returns CDR1 MNHEY and CDR2 SVGAGI. The CDR3 consists of 17 residues. This CDR3 reads CASSYLEPRSSYNEQFF. As DNA, the CDR3 is TGTGCCAGCAGTTACCTCGAACCCAGGAGCTCCTACAATGAGCAGTTCTTC.

The table lists this clonotype with a few counts. This chain uses TRBV6-6 with TRBJ1-4; D is uncertain. V was clipped by 6 bases and J by 6 bases, with 14 bases between them. The CDR3 consists of 14 residues. From germline, CDR1 is MNHNY and CDR2 SVGAGI (reference sequence). CDR3: CASSPSASDEKLFF. For the CDR3, the DNA is TGTGCCAGCAGCCCCTCGGCCTCCGATGAAAAACTGTTTTTT.

This clonotype was observed a handful of times. Here the CDR3 DNA reads TGTGCCAGCACTCCTGGTCAGCGGGGGGGCACAGATACGCAGTATTTT. Translating gives CASTPGQRGGTDTQYF. The J gene is TRBJ2-3, the V gene TRBV12-3 or TRBV12-4, with 9 bases matching TRBD2. The junction had 9 bases not matched to a gene; V was cut back by 7 bases and J by 1 base. The CDR3 has 16 amino acids.